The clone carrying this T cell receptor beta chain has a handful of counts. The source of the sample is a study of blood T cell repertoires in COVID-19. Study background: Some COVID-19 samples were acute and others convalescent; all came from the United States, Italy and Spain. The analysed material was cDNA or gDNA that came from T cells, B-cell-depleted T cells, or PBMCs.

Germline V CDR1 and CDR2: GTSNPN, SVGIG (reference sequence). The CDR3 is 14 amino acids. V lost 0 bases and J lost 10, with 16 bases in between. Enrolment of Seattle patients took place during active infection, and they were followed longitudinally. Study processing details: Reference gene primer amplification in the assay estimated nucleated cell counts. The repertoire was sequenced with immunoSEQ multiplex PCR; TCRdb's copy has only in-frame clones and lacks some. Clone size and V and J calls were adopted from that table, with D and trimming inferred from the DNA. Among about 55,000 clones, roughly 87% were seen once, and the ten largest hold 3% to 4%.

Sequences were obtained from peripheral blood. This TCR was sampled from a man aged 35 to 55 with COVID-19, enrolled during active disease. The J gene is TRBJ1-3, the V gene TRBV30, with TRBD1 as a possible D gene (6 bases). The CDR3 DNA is TGTGCCTGGAGTGTAACAAGCGTAGGGGGAACCATATATTTT. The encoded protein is CAWSVTSVGGTIYF.